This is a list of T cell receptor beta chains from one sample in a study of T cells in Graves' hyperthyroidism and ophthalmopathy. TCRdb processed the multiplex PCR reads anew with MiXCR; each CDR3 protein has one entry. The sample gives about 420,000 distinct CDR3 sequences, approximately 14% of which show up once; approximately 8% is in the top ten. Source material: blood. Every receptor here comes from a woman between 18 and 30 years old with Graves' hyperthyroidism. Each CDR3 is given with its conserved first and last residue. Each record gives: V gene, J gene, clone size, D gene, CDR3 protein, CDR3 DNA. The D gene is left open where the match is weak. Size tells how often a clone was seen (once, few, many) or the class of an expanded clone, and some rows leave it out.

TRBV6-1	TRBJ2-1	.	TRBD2	CASSEVAGGPNEQFF	TGTGCCAGCAGTGAAGTAGCGGGGGGGCCAAATGAGCAGTTCTTC
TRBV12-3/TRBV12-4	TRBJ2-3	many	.	CASSEGTGSTDTQYF	TGTGCCAGCAGTGAAGGGACGGGGAGCACAGATACGCAGTATTTT
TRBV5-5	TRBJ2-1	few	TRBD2	CASSSPGGGPLGEQFF	TGTGCCAGCAGCTCCCCCGGGGGGGGGCCCTTGGGTGAGCAGTTCTTC
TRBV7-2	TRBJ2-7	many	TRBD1	CASSLRDSSPLWEQYF	TGTGCCAGCAGCTTACGGGACAGTTCTCCGTTGTGGGAGCAGTACTTC
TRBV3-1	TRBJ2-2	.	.	CASSPRLGENTGELFF	TGTGCCAGCAGCCCCAGGCTGGGGGAGAACACCGGGGAGCTGTTTTTT
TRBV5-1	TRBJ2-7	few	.	CASSPGQSKPIEQYF	TGCGCCAGCAGCCCCGGACAGAGTAAGCCTATCGAGCAGTACTTC
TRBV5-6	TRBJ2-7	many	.	CASSWSRSAGYQIYEQYF	TGTGCCAGCAGCTGGTCCAGGTCGGCCGGGTATCAGATCTACGAGCAGTACTTC
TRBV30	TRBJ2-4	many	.	CAWSVRGILAKNIQYF	TGTGCCTGGAGTGTACGGGGTATCTTAGCCAAAAACATTCAGTACTTC
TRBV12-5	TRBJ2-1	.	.	CASGPPRDVAYNEQFF	TGTGCTAGTGGCCCGCCCAGGGACGTAGCATACAATGAGCAGTTCTTC
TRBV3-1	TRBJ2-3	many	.	CASSQVFRLGVTDTQYF	TGTGCCAGCAGCCAAGTCTTCCGTCTGGGGGTCACAGATACGCAGTATTTT
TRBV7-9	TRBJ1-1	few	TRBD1	CASSFLDRATEAFF	TGTGCCAGCAGCTTTCTGGACAGGGCCACTGAAGCTTTCTTT
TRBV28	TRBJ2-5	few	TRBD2	CACRAGGAETQYF	TGTGCCTGTAGGGCGGGGGGGGCGGAGACCCAGTACTTC
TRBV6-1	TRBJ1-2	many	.	CASSPQGGTNYGYTF	TGTGCCAGCAGTCCCCAGGGAGGGACGAACTATGGCTACACCTTC
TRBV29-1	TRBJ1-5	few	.	CSDPRDPRGNQPQHF	TGCAGCGATCCGAGGGACCCGAGAGGCAATCAGCCCCAGCATTTT
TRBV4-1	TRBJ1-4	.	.	CASSHWTESTNEKLFF	TGCGCCAGCAGCCATTGGACAGAGTCAACTAATGAAAAACTGTTTTTT
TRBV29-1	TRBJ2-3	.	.	CSDPGVQQVDTQYF	TGCAGCGACCCCGGAGTCCAACAGGTTGATACGCAGTATTTT
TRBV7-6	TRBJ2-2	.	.	CASSPGTSVGGELFF	TGTGCCAGCAGCCCCGGGACCTCCGTGGGCGGGGAGCTGTTTTTT
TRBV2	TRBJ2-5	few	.	CASRVSSSLETQYF	TGTGCCAGCAGAGTGTCTAGCAGCTTGGAGACCCAGTACTTC
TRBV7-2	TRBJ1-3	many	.	CASSLSAAPNTIYF	TGTGCCAGCAGCTTAAGTGCCGCTCCAAACACCATATATTTT
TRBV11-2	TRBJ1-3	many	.	CASSSTGASGNTIYF	TGTGCCAGCAGCTCCACGGGGGCCTCTGGAAACACCATATATTTT
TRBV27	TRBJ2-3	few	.	CASSLSRQDGTQYF	TGTGCCAGCAGTTTATCGCGCCAAGATGGTACGCAGTATTTT
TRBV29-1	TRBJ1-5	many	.	CSAMTGNQPQHF	TGCAGCGCCATGACAGGCAATCAGCCCCAGCATTTT
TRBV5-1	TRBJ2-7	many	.	CASKLPDQYEQYF	TGCGCCAGCAAGCTGCCCGATCAATACGAGCAGTACTTC
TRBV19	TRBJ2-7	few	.	CASSDRTADEQYF	TGTGCCAGTAGTGATAGGACCGCGGACGAGCAGTACTTC
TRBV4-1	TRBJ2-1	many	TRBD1	CASSQGDREDNEQFF	TGCGCCAGCAGCCAAGGGGACAGGGAGGACAATGAGCAGTTCTTC
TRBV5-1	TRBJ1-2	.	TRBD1	CTSGDQDRETYGYTF	TGCACCAGCGGCGACCAGGACAGGGAAACCTATGGCTACACCTTC
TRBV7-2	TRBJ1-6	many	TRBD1	CASSFPGGGLNSPLHF	TGTGCCAGCAGCTTCCCGGGAGGGGGCCTTAATTCACCCCTCCACTTT
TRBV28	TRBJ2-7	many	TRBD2	CASSSPLAGGPYEQYF	TGTGCCAGCAGCTCCCCACTAGCGGGAGGGCCCTACGAGCAGTACTTC
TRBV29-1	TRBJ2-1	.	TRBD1	CSVGGGQGAFNEQFF	TGCAGCGTTGGGGGTGGACAGGGGGCGTTCAATGAGCAGTTCTTC
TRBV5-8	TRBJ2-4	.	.	CASSLVLLKNIQYF	TGTGCCAGCAGCTTGGTACTACTCAAAAACATTCAGTACTTC
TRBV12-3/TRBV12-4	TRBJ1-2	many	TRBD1	CASSPRTGGDYGYTF	TGTGCCAGCAGCCCCAGGACAGGGGGCGACTATGGCTACACCTTC
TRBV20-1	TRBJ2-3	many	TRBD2	CSARLPGGGTQYF	TGCAGTGCTAGACTCCCCGGGGGAGGGACGCAGTATTTT
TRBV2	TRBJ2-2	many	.	CASIKAQDDNTGELFF	TGTGCCAGCATCAAAGCACAGGACGACAACACCGGGGAGCTGTTTTTT
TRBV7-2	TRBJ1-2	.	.	CASSLVGSGRSYGYTF	TGTGCCAGCAGCTTAGTCGGGTCAGGGCGTAGCTATGGCTACACCTTC
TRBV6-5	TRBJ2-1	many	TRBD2	CASSYPGLAGGNEQFF	TGTGCCAGCAGTTACCCAGGACTAGCGGGGGGCAATGAGCAGTTCTTC
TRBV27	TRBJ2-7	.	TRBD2	CASSSLAGEYEQYF	TGTGCCAGCAGTTCCCTAGCGGGAGAGTACGAGCAGTACTTC
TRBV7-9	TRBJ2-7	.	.	CASSPADSSYEQYF	TGTGCCAGCAGCCCAGCGGACAGCTCCTACGAGCAGTACTTC
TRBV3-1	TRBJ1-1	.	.	CASSQDWGAQTEAFF	TGTGCCAGCAGCCAAGATTGGGGGGCGCAGACTGAAGCTTTCTTT
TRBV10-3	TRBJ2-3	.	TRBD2	CAIRKRGGADTQYF	TGTGCCATCAGGAAGCGGGGGGGGGCCGATACGCAGTATTTT
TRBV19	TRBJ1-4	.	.	CASNQLQGSTNEKLFF	TGTGCCAGTAATCAGCTGCAGGGATCAACTAATGAAAAACTGTTTTTT
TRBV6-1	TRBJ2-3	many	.	CASSGLHGLDTQYF	TGTGCCAGCAGCGGGCTTCACGGTTTAGATACGCAGTATTTT
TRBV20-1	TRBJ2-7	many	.	CSARRQYEQYF	TGCAGTGCTAGGCGACAGTACGAGCAGTACTTC
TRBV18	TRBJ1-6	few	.	CASSPFGGVDNSPLHF	TGTGCCAGCTCACCGTTCGGGGGAGTGGATAATTCACCCCTCCACTTT
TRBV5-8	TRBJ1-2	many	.	CASSLAWWLGYGYTF	TGTGCCAGCAGCTTGGCCTGGTGGCTCGGTTATGGCTACACCTTC
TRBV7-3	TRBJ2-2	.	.	CASSLSREAVGTGELFF	TGTGCCAGCAGCCTATCCAGGGAAGCCGTGGGCACCGGGGAGCTGTTTTTT
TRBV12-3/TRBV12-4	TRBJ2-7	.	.	CASSYGTDIGEQYF	TGTGCCAGCAGCTACGGGACGGATATAGGAGAGCAGTACTTC
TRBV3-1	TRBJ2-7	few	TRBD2	CASSQDGGLAGGTTYEQYF	TGTGCCAGCAGCCAAGATGGGGGACTAGCGGGAGGAACAACCTACGAGCAGTACTTC
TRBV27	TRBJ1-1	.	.	CARERDLSPTEDTEAFF	TGTGCCAGAGAACGGGACCTTAGTCCCACAGAGGACACTGAAGCTTTCTTT
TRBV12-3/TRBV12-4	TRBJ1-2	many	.	CASSSQGGGYGYTF	TGTGCCAGCAGTTCCCAGGGAGGGGGCTATGGCTACACCTTC
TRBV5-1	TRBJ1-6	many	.	CASRSETTYNSPLHF	TGCGCCAGCCGCTCGGAGACAACCTATAATTCACCCCTCCACTTT
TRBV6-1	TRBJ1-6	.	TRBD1	CASRGTGYRNSPLHF	TGTGCCAGCAGGGGGACAGGCTACAGGAATTCACCCCTCCACTTT
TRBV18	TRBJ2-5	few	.	CASSPHPAETQYF	TGTGCCAGCTCACCACATCCGGCCGAGACCCAGTACTTC
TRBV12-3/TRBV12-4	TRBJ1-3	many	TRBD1	CASSPGGYTIYF	TGTGCCAGCAGTCCAGGGGGATACACCATATATTTT
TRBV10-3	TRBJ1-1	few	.	CAISDTHRFGAFF	TGTGCCATCAGCGACACTCACAGGTTTGGGGCTTTCTTT
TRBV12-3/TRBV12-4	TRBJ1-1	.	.	CASTGIRQANTEAFF	TGTGCCAGCACCGGGATAAGACAGGCGAACACTGAAGCTTTCTTT
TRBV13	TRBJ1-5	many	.	CASSLTWWSQPQHF	TGTGCCAGCAGCTTAACATGGTGGAGTCAGCCCCAGCATTTT
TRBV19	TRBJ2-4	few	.	CASSHGIAKNIQYF	TGTGCCAGTAGTCATGGAATAGCCAAAAACATTCAGTACTTC